The next 25 T cell receptor beta chains were all read from a single sample in a study of tumor-infiltrating lymphocytes in primary liver carcinoma (dated by TCRdb to between 2016 and 2019). The sequencer listed for this sample is Illumina HiSeq 2500. Using a constant-region primer and ProtoScript II reverse transcriptase, TCRbeta-specific cDNA was reverse-transcribed from 400 to 550 ng total RNA. Construction of the TCRbeta libraries relied on three nested rounds of multiplex PCR, following a slightly modified ARM-PCR procedure. Each of the first two PCR rounds ran for approximately 9 cycles using multiplex TRBV1-TRBV30 forward primers together with a Cbeta reverse primer. TCRdb trimmed the raw reads at Q25, called clones with MiXCR and kept productive beta chains. Rows matching on CDR3 protein sequence are summarized as one entry with the most common DNA and genes. This sample comprises 50,000 or so distinct CDR3 sequences, over 65% of them detected only once. Clones ranked in the top ten supply approximately 25% of the sample.

Without any cell sorting, total RNA and DNA were extracted together from 20-30 mg of bulk tissue using the AllPrep DNA/RNA mini kit. Source material: liver tumor tissue from sampling region 5. The cell subset or site label, as the study defines it: tumor region T5, tumor centre. Receptors were obtained from a man in his forties with primary liver carcinoma and hepatitis B virus infection.

As to this clonotype: One junction end disagrees with the germline gene, perhaps due to a read error. The rearrangement uses TRBV30 and TRBJ2-1; maybe TRBD2 (6 bases). Per the germline V gene, CDR1 is GTSNPN and CDR2 is SVGIG (reference sequence). There are 11 residues in the CDR3. The chain's CDR3 is CTWREVEEQFF. The CDR3 DNA reads TGTACCTGGAGGGAGGTAGAGGAGCAGTTCTTC. The complete variable domain, with remaining parts taken from reference TRBV30 and TRBJ2-1, reads SQTIHQWPATLVQPVGSPLSLECTVEGTSNPNLYWYRQAAGRGLQLLFYSVGIGQISSEVPQNLSASRPQDRQFILSSKKLLLSDSGFYLCTWREVEEQFFGPGTRLTVL.

For this clonotype: Germline and junction disagree at one end, which may indicate a read error. V is TRBV5-4 and J is TRBJ2-5; 7 nucleotides line up with TRBD2. Germline V gives CDR1 SGHNT, CDR2 YYREEE (reference sequence). This CDR3 has 17 residues. The CDR3 sequence is CASSPTSVKTKGRPQYF. The CDR3 DNA reads as TGTGCCAGCAGTCCCACTAGCGTGAAAACTAAAGGGAGACCCCAGTATTTC.

The J gene is TRBJ2-2, the V gene TRBV7-8, with 11 bases matching TRBD1. The CDR3 spans 15 residues. Germline-derived CDR1 and CDR2 are SGHVS and FQNEAQ. V shed 6 bases, J shed 4 bases, and the junction held 4 bases outside the gene matches. The CDR3 spells CASSSGTGGTGELFF. CDR3 sequence (DNA): TGTGCCAGCAGTTCGGGGACAGGGGGCACCGGGGAGCTGTTTTTT. Based on the CDR3 plus reference TRBV7-8 and TRBJ2-2, the full variable domain is GAGVSQSPRYKVAKRGQDVALRCDPISGHVSLFWYQQALGQGPEFLTYFQNEAQLDKSGLPSDRFFAERPEGSVSTLKIQRTQQEDSAVYLCASSSGTGGTGELFFGEGSRLTVL.

As for this clonotype: Relative to the germline gene, one junction end is altered; a read error may explain this. The V and J genes are TRBV11-2 and TRBJ2-2, with no clear D. The CDR3 covers 14 residues. Germline lookup yields CDR1 SGHAT and CDR2 FQNNGV. Here the CDR3 reads CDSSLKSQTGELFF. DNA of the CDR3: TGTGACAGCAGCTTAAAGAGTCAGACCGGGGAGCTGTTTTTT.

Note on this clonotype: A read error may produce the germline difference seen at one junction end. This sequence joins TRBV30 and TRBJ2-3; tentative D call: TRBD1 (5 bases). This CDR3 spans 15 amino acids. The germline V gene encodes CDR1 GTSNPN and CDR2 SVGIG (reference sequence). The CDR3 reads CARSRSSPFTGTQYF. Here the CDR3 DNA reads TGTGCCCGGAGCCGAAGTAGCCCTTTCACAGGTACGCAGTATTTT.

This clonotype has just one count. The V gene is TRBV28, the J gene TRBJ1-2; D gene uncertain. Trimming pared 6 bases from V and 8 bases from J, leaving 16 bases between. The CDR3 has 13 residues. Germline lookup yields CDR1 MDHEN and CDR2 SYDVKM. The DNA of the CDR3 is TGTGCCAGCAGCCGACATGGTGTAGAGGGCTACACCTTC. It encodes CASSRHGVEGYTF.

In regard to this clonotype: The junction differs from germline at one of its ends, possibly a read error. V is TRBV11-1 and J is TRBJ1-2; the D gene is possibly TRBD1 (5 bases). The CDR3 runs 17 residues. Germline loops: CDR1 SGHAT, CDR2 FQDESV (reference sequence). CDR3 in amino acids: CASGRTGTVIANYGYTF. The CDR3 nucleotides are TGTGCCAGCGGCCGAACCGGGACGGTAATAGCTAACTATGGCTACACGTTC.

A word on this clonotype: The junction departs from the called germline gene at one end, perhaps through a read error. The V call is TRBV6-6, the J call TRBJ1-1, with 7 bases that match TRBD1. Germline V gene sequence: CDR1 MNHNY, CDR2 SVGAGI (reference sequence). The CDR3 extends over 13 amino acids. In DNA, the CDR3 is TGTGGCAGCAGCACAGGGGAGACCACTGAAGCCTTCTTT. Amino acid sequence: CGSSTGETTEAFF.

Details on this clonotype: An end of the junction does not agree with germline; a read error may underlie this. The genes are TRBV12-3 or TRBV12-4 and TRBJ2-3; 10 nucleotides match TRBD2. The CDR3 runs to 16 residues. The CDR3 region is CASSSRTSGVKDTQYF. In DNA form, the CDR3 reads TGTGCTAGCAGTTCGAGGACTAGCGGCGTCAAAGATACGCAGTATTTT.

Concerning this clonotype itself: The CDR3 does not close with the conserved phenylalanine or tryptophan, likely indicating a read error. The limits of the CDR3 on the DNA are not certain, so only TCRdb's listed CDR3 is given. The gene calls are TRBV11-3 and TRBJ2-1. Including both end residues, the CDR3 is 12 amino acids long. Germline values: CDR1 SGHNT, CDR2 YENEEA. The CDR3 loop is CASSLNADEKFL.

This clonotype was counted between two and nine times. Likely a read error: the CDR3 ends without its conserved phenylalanine or tryptophan. The limits of the CDR3 on the DNA are not certain, so only TCRdb's listed CDR3 is given. The rearrangement uses TRBV29-1 and TRBJ2-5. Per the germline V gene, CDR1 is SQVTM and CDR2 is ANQGSEA. The CDR3 is 12 amino acids in total, end residues counted. CDR3 loop: CSGMNSGETRYL.

Concerning this clonotype itself: Mismatch with germline at one junction end may stem from a read error. V is TRBV7-3 and J is TRBJ2-7; D might be TRBD1 (5 bases). This CDR3 has 12 amino acids. CDR1 is SGHTA, CDR2 FQGTGA, per germline. CDR3 sequence: CACSFRVHEHYF. The CDR3, as DNA: TGTGCCTGCAGCTTCAGGGTCCACGAGCACTACTTC.

Points on this clonotype: Here the CDR3 omits its conserved ending phenylalanine or tryptophan, so a read error is the likely source. This chain joins TRBV12-3 or TRBV12-4 and TRBJ2-5, with 10 bases that match TRBD1. This CDR3 is built from 15 residues. In DNA form, the CDR3 reads TGTGTCAGCAGTTCCGGGACAGGGGACCAAGAGACCCAGTACCTC. Translated, it gives CVSSSGTGDQETQYL.

A note on this clonotype: The CDR3 does not close with the conserved phenylalanine or tryptophan, likely indicating a read error. The chain is built from TRBV14 and TRBJ2-7; D remains unclear. The CDR3 sequence is 15 residues long. From germline, CDR1 is SGHDN and CDR2 FVKESK. In DNA, the CDR3 is TGTGCCAACAGCCGAGAACACCCTTTCAATTACGAGCAGTACATC. It yields the protein CANSREHPFNYEQYI.

The chain links TRBV6-2 or TRBV6-3 to TRBJ1-2; unclear D gene. The CDR3 is 16 amino acids. V gave up 2 bases and J gave up 6 bases, with 19 bases separating them. The V gene's germline CDR1 is MNHEY and CDR2 SVGEGT. CDR3 bases: TGTGCCAGCAGTTACCCCGGAGTGGACTCCGGAGATGGCTACACCTTC. Residues: CASSYPGVDSGDGYTF.

J is TRBJ2-5 and V is TRBV29-1; perhaps D is TRBD1 or TRBD2 (5 bases each). V was trimmed by 1 base and J by 4 bases, leaving 16 bases between them. The CDR3 is 15 residues long. The V gene's germline CDR1 is SQVTM and CDR2 ANQGSEA. CDR3: CSVEADSGRAETQYF. The CDR3 DNA follows: TGCAGCGTTGAAGCTGACAGTGGGCGGGCAGAGACCCAGTACTTC.

For this clonotype: An end of the junction differs from the germline gene, which may be a read error. CDR3 sequence reads: CASSDSAGGNEEFF. The CDR3 region has the DNA TGTGCCAGCAGTGACTCAGCTGGAGGGAATGAGGAGTTCTTC. The chain couples TRBV6-4 to TRBJ2-1; tentative D call: TRBD2 (6 bases). The CDR3 contains 14 residues. Germline V gene lookup returns CDR1 MRHNA and CDR2 SNTAGT.

Worth noting for this clonotype: The junction departs from germline at one end; a sequencing error may be responsible. The chain carries TRBV6-2 or TRBV6-3 and TRBJ2-7, with unresolved D. This CDR3 spans 13 amino acids. Per the germline V gene, CDR1 is MNHEY and CDR2 is SVGEGT. The CDR3 loop reads CASSYKAPYVQYF. Written as DNA, the CDR3 is TGTGCCAGCAGTTACAAGGCACCCTACGTGCAGTACTTC.

A note on this clonotype: One end of the junction does not line up with germline, which may come from a read error. The chain combines TRBV4-1 with TRBJ2-7, with 13 bases identical to TRBD2. This CDR3 has 17 residues. Germline CDR1 and CDR2: MGHRA and YSYEKL. CDR3 loop: CDSSQERTSGSVYKQYF. The CDR3 DNA sequence: TGCGACAGCAGCCAGGAGAGGACTAGCGGGAGTGTTTACAAGCAGTACTTC.

A word on this clonotype: Its ends do not fully match the called genes, so a read error is possible. The chain combines TRBV29-1 with TRBJ2-5, with D perhaps TRBD1 or TRBD2 (5 bases each). The length of the CDR3 is 12 residues. Germline values: CDR1 SQVTM, CDR2 ANQGSEA. CDR3 sequence (DNA): TGCAGCGTTTGGGGGAAGCAAGAGACCCTGTACTTC. Translating it yields CSVWGKQETLYF.

Turning to this clonotype: A junction end diverges from the germline sequence, so it may reflect a read error. The chain employs TRBV11-1 and TRBJ2-2; D perhaps matches TRBD1 (6 bases). Per the germline V gene, CDR1 is SGHAT and CDR2 is FQDESV (reference sequence). The CDR3 has 13 residues. The CDR3 coding sequence is TGTGCCAGAAGCTTATGGGACACCGGGGAGCTGTCTTTT. It encodes CARSLWDTGELSF. Supplemented by reference TRBV11-1 and TRBJ2-2, the full variable domain reads EAEVAQSPRYKITEKSQAVAFWCDPISGHATLYWYRQILGQGPELLVQFQDESVVDDSQLPKDRFSAERLKGVDSTLKIQPAELGDSAMYLCARSLWDTGELSFGEGSRLTVL.

This clonotype has a count of ten or more. The gene calls are TRBV7-9 and TRBJ1-4; 7 bases match TRBD1. This CDR3 contains 13 residues. Unmatched junction bases numbered 6, after V lost 4 bases and J lost 10 bases. The V gene's germline CDR1 is SEHNR and CDR2 FQNEAQ (reference sequence). The CDR3 nucleotides read TGTGCCAGCAGCTCCACAGGGGTGGGAAAACTGTTTTTT. Translation gives CASSSTGVGKLFF.

This clonotype was observed once. The junction shows a germline mismatch at one end, possibly a read error. This chain links TRBV11-1 with TRBJ2-3; perhaps TRBD1 as D (5 bases). This CDR3 region has 15 residues. The germline V gene encodes CDR1 SGHAT and CDR2 FQDESV (reference sequence). The CDR3 DNA reads TGTGCCAGCAGTTTGCCAAGGGAAAGCACAGGTACGCAGTATTTT. It codes for CASSLPRESTGTQYF.

The V call is TRBV29-1, the J call TRBJ2-5; the D gene is possibly TRBD2 (5 bases). The CDR3 covers 15 residues. The V end was cut by 5 bases, the J end by 9 bases, with 25 bases between. Germline V gives CDR1 SQVTM, CDR2 ANQGSEA. The CDR3 reads CSVRPAAGRSEAQYF. Here the CDR3 DNA reads TGCAGCGTTAGACCCGCGGCGGGTAGATCGGAGGCCCAGTACTTC.

About this clonotype: A junction boundary mismatches the germline segment, possibly from a read error. The chain links TRBV11-2 to TRBJ2-7, with D tentatively TRBD1 or TRBD2 (6 bases each). Germline V gene sequence: CDR1 SGHAT, CDR2 FQNNGV. The CDR3 spans 12 residues. In nucleotides, the CDR3 is TGTGTCATCAGTCCCGGGGGCTACGAGGAGTACTTC. This sequence encodes CVISPGGYEEYF.